This entry features one TCR beta chain sequence. The CDR3 has 16 residues. The germline CDR1 and CDR2 sequences are LNHDA and SQIVND (reference sequence). V lost 4 bases, J lost 0 bases, and 14 bases lay in between. This record comes from a study of shared T cell receptors in the human thymus. Sequenced by immunoSEQ multiplex PCR; TCRdb stores in-frame clones only, minus some. Found here are some 700,000 clones, around 87% of them singletons; the top ten hold about 0.01%. In addition, the sample was reused for a study of human thymus T cells. That paper adds: Use of V and J genes seemed skewed within the thymic and blood repertoires.

This receptor was obtained from a boy younger than two with a congenital heart defect. The gene calls are TRBV19 and TRBJ2-3; possible D gene TRBD1, 6 bases. Material: thymocytes. The CDR3 DNA sequence: TGTGCCAGTAGTAATGGGGGCGGGTCCAGCACAGATACGCAGTATTTT. Its protein product is CASSNGGGSSTDTQYF. Using reference TRBV19 and TRBJ2-3 for the parts outside the CDR3, the full variable domain is DGGITQSPKYLFRKEGQNVTLSCEQNLNHDAMYWYRQDPGQGLRLIYYSQIVNDFQKGDIAEGYSVSREKKESFPLTVTSAQKNPTAFYLCASSNGGGSSTDTQYFGPGTRLTVL.